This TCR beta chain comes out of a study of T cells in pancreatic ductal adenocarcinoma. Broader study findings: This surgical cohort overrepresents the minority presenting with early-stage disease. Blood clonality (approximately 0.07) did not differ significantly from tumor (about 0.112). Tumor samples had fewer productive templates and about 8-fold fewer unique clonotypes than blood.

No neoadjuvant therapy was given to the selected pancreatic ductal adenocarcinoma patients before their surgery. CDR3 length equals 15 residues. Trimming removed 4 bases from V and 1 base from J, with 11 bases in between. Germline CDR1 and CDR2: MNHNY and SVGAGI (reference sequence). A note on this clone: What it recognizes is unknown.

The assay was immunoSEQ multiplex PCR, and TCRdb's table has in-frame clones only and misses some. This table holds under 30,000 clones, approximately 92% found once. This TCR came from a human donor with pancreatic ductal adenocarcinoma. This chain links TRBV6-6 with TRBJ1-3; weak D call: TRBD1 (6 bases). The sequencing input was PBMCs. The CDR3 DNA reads TGTGCCAGCAGTTCGGCAGGGGCATCTGGAAACACCATATATTTT. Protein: CASSSAGASGNTIYF.